The 6 T cell receptor beta chains below were found in one sample sequenced in a study of T cell responses to AZD1222 COVID-19 vaccine. Method: immunoSEQ multiplex PCR; TCRdb's copy keeps in-frame clones and lacks some. Of some 74,000 clones in the sample, over 75% were seen once. Here the sequenced sample was peripheral blood, taken on day 0 of AZD1222 vaccination. The receptors shown here come from an adult in good health.

The chain combines TRBV4-1 with TRBJ1-5; 7 bases map to TRBD1. Trimming took 0 bases from V and 2 from J; bases not matched to a gene: 1. Germline V lookup: CDR1 MGHRA, CDR2 YSYEKL. This CDR3 is 15 amino acids long. Here the CDR3 reads CASSQDGQGNQPQHF. As DNA, the CDR3 is TGCGCCAGCAGCCAAGATGGACAGGGCAATCAGCCCCAGCATTTT.

V is TRBV4-2 and J is TRBJ2-5; 7 bases are a match to TRBD2. Germline assignment: CDR1 LGHNA and CDR2 YNFKEQ. J lost 2 bases, V lost 0 bases, and 12 bases had no gene match. This CDR3 region has 18 residues. The CDR3 is CASSQDPALGGIQETQYF. CDR3 sequence (DNA): TGTGCCAGCAGCCAAGATCCCGCGTTGGGGGGGATACAAGAGACCCAGTACTTC.

The CDR3 protein is CASSFSGGALTNEQFF. CDR3 DNA sequence: TGTGCCAGCAGTTTTAGCGGGGGGGCCTTAACCAATGAGCAGTTCTTC. This chain connects TRBV7-9 to TRBJ2-1; 11 bases align to TRBD2. Germline-derived CDR1 and CDR2 are SEHNR and FQNEAQ (reference sequence). CDR3 length equals 16 residues. J was trimmed by 6 bases and V by 6 bases; bases with no gene match: 10.

CDR3 coding DNA: TGTGCCAGCAGCCAAGAGGGGGGAAGAGGGAACGTTAGAGGTGAGCAGTTCTTC. Translating gives CASSQEGGRGNVRGEQFF. The chain recombines TRBV3-1 (or the pseudogene TRBV3-2) with TRBJ2-1; perhaps TRBD2 as D (6 bases). Deletions cut 0 bases from V and 9 bases from J, with 24 bases between. CDR1 LGHDT and CDR2 YNNKEL come from the germline V gene (reference sequence). This CDR3 spans 18 amino acids.

This chain uses TRBV5-1 with TRBJ1-3; D may be TRBD1 (6 bases). This CDR3 is built from 15 residues. Trimming took 4 bases from V and 0 from J, leaving 11 bases between them. CDR1 and CDR2 (germline): SGHRS, YFSETQ. As DNA, the CDR3 is TGCGCCAGCAGCCTACAGGGCAACTCTGGAAACACCATATATTTT. It specifies CASSLQGNSGNTIYF.

This rearrangement joins TRBV11-1 to TRBJ2-5, with TRBD2 matching 11 bases. Germline V gene sequence: CDR1 SGHAT, CDR2 FQDESV (reference sequence). CDR3 size: 16 residues. Germline trimming cut 1 base from V and 0 bases from J; bases unmatched to any gene: 1. CDR3 residues: CASSLGLAGNQETQYF. Written as DNA, the CDR3 is TGTGCCAGCAGCTTAGGACTAGCGGGGAACCAAGAGACCCAGTACTTC.